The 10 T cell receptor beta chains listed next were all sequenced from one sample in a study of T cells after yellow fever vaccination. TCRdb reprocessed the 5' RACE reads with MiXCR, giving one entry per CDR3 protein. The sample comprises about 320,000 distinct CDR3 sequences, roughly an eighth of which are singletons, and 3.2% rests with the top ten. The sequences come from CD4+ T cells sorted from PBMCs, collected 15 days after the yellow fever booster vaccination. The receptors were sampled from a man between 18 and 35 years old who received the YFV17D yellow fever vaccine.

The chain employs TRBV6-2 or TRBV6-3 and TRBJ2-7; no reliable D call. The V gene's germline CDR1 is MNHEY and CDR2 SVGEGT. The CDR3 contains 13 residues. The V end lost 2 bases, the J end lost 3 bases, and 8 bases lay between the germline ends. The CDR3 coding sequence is TGTGCCAGCAGTTACGGCCTTATCTACGAGCAGTACGTC. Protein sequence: CASSYGLIYEQYV.

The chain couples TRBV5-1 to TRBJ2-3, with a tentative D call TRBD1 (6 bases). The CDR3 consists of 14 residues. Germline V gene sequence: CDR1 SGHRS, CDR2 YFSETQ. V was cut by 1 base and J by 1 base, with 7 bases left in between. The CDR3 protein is CASSLKGGTDTQYF. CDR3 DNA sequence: TGCGCCAGCAGCTTGAAGGGGGGCACAGATACGCAGTATTTT.

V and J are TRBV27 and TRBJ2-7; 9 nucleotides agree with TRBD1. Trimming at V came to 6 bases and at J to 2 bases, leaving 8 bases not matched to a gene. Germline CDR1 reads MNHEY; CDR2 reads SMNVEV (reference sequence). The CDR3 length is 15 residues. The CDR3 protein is CASRPGTGRPYEQYV. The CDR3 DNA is TGTGCCAGCAGACCCGGGACAGGGAGGCCCTACGAGCAGTACGTC.

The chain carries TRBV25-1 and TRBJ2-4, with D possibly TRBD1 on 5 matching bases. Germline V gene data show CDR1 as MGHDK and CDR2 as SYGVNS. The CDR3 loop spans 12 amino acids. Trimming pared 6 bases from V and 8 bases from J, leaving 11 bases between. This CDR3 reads CASRSTGYIQYF. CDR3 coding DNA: TGTGCCAGCAGATCCACAGGTTACATTCAGTACTTC.

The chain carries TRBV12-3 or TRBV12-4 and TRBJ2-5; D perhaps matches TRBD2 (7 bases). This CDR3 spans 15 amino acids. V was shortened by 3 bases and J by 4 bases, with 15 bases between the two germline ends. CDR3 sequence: CASSFLGGGRETQYF. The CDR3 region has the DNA TGTGCCAGCAGTTTTTTGGGGGGGGGCCGAGAGACCCAGTACTTC.

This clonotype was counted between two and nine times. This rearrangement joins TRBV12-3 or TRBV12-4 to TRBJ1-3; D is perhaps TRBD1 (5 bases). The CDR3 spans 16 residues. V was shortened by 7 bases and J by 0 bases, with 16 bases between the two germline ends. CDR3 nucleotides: TGTGCCAGCATACCTGGGACCCGAAGCTCTGGAAACACCATATATTTT. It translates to CASIPGTRSSGNTIYF.

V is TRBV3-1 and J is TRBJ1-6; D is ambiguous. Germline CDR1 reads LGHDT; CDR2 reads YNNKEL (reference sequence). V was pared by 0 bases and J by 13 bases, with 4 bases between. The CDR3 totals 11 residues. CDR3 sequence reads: CASSQDGPLHF. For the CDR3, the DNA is TGTGCCAGCAGCCAAGACGGGCCCCTCCACTTT.

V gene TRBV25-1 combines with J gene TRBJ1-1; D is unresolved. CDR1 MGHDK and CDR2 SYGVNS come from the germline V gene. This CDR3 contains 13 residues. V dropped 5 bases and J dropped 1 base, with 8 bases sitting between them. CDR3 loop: CASSKAGNTEAFF. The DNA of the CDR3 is TGTGCCAGCAGTAAAGCAGGGAACACTGAAGCTTTCTTT.

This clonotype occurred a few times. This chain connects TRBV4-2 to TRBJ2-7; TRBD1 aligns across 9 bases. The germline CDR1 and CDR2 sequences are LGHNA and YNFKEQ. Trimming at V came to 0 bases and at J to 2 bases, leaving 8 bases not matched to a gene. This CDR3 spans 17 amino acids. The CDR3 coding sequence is TGTGCCAGCAGCCAAGAGCTTGGACAGGGGATTACCTACGAGCAGTACTTC. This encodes CASSQELGQGITYEQYF.

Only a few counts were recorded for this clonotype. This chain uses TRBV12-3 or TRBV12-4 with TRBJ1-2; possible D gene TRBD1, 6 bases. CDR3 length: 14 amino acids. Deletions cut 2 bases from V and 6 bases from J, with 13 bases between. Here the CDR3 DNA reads TGTGCCAGCAGTTTAACAGGGACAATGAATGGCTACACCTTC. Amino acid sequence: CASSLTGTMNGYTF.